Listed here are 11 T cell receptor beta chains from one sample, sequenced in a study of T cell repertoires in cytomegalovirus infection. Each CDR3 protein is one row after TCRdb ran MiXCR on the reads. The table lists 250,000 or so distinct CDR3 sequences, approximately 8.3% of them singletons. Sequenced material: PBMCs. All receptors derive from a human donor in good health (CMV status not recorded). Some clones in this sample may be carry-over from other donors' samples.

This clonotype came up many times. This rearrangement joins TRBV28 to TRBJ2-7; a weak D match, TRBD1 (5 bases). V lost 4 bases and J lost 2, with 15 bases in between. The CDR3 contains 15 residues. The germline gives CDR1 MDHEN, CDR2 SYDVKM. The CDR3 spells CASSSSWGGTYEQYF. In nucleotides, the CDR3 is TGTGCCAGCAGTTCTTCATGGGGCGGCACCTACGAGCAGTACTTC. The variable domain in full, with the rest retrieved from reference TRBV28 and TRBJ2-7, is DVKVTQSSRYLVKRTGEKVFLECVQDMDHENMFWYRQDPGLGLRLIYFSYDVKMKEKGDIPEGYSVSREKKERFSLILESASTNQTSMYLCASSSSWGGTYEQYFGPGTRLTVT.

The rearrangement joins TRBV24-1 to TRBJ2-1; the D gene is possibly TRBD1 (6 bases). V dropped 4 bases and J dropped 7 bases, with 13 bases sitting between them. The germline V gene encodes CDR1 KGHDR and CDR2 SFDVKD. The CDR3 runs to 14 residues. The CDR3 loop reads CATSEQRGNNEQFF. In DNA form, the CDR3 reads TGTGCCACCAGTGAGCAAAGGGGGAATAATGAGCAGTTCTTC.

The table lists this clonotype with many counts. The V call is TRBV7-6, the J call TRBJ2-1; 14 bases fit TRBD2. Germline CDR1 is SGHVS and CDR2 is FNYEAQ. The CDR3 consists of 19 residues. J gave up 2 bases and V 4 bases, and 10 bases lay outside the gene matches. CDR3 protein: CASSSLQGTSGGPYNEQFF. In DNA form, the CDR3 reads TGTGCCAGCAGCTCCTTGCAGGGGACTAGCGGGGGACCCTACAATGAGCAGTTCTTC.

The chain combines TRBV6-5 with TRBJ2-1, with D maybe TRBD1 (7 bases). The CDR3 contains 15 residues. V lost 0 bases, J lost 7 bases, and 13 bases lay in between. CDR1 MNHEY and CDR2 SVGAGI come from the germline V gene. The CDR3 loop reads CASSYSGRGRNEQFF. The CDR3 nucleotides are TGTGCCAGCAGTTACTCTGGCAGGGGGAGGAATGAGCAGTTCTTC.

In DNA, the CDR3 is TGTGCCAGCATCCAAGGTCCGGGACAGGGAACCTACGAGCAGTACTTC. Translating it yields CASIQGPGQGTYEQYF. The chain employs TRBV6-2 or TRBV6-3 and TRBJ2-7, with 9 bases aligning to TRBD1. The CDR3 length is 16 residues. Germline trimming cut 7 bases from V and 2 bases from J; bases unmatched to any gene: 12. Per the germline V gene, CDR1 is MNHEY and CDR2 is SVGEGT.

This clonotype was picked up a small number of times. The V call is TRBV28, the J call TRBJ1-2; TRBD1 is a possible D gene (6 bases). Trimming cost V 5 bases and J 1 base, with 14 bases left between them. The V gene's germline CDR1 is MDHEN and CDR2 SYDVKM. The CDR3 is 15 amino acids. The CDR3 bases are TGTGCCAGCAGTGACGACAGGAGGATTAACTATGGCTACACCTTC. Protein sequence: CASSDDRRINYGYTF.

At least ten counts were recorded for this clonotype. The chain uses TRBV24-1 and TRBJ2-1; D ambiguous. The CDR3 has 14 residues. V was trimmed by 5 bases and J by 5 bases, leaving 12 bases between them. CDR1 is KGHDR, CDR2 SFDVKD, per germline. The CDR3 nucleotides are TGTGCCACCAGTGGAAGGTTACTCAACAATGAGCAGTTCTTC. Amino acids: CATSGRLLNNEQFF.

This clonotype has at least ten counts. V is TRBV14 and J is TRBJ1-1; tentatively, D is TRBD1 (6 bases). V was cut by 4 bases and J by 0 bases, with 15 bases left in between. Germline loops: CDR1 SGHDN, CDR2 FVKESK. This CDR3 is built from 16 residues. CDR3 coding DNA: TGTGCCAGCAGCCCAGCAGGACAGCGGATGAACACTGAAGCTTTCTTT. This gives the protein CASSPAGQRMNTEAFF.

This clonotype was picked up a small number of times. The DNA of the CDR3 is TGCGCCAGCAGCTTGGGGATAGCGGGAGTGGCAGATACGCAGTATTTT. Protein: CASSLGIAGVADTQYF. The chain is built from TRBV5-1 and TRBJ2-3, with 9 bases identical to TRBD2. This CDR3 is built from 16 residues. Germline loops: CDR1 SGHRS, CDR2 YFSETQ. The trim removed 0 bases at V and 4 bases at J, leaving 6 bases unmatched.

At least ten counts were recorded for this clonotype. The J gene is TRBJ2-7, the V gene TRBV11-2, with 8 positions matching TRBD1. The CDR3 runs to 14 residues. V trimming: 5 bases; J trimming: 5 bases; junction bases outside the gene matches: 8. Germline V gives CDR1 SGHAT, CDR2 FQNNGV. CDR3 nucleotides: TGTGCCAGCAGCGGGTGGACAGGGTACAACGAGCAGTACTTC. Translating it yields CASSGWTGYNEQYF.

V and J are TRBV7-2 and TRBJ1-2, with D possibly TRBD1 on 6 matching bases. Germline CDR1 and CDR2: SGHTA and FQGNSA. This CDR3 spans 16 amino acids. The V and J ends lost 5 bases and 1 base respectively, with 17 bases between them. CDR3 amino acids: CASSQRGGGLNYGYTF. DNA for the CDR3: TGTGCCAGCAGCCAACGGGGAGGGGGACTTAACTATGGCTACACCTTC. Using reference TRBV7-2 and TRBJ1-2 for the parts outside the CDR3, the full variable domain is GAGVSQSPSNKVTEKGKDVELRCDPISGHTALYWYRQSLGQGLEFLIYFQGNSAPDKSGLPSDRFSAERTGGSVSTLTIQRTQQEDSAVYLCASSQRGGGLNYGYTFGSGTRLTVV.